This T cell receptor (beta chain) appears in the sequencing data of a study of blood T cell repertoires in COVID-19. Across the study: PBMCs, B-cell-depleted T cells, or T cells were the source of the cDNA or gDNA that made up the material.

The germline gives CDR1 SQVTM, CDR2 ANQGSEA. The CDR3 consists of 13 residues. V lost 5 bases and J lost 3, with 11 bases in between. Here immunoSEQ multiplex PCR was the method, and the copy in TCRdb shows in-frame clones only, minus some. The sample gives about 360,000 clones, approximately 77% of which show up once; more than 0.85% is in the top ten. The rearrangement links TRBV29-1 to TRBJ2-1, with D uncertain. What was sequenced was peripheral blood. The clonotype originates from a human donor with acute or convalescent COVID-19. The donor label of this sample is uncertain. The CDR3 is CSVYTTNYNEQFF. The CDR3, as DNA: TGCAGCGTTTACACCACAAACTACAATGAGCAGTTCTTC.